This T cell receptor beta chain was sequenced for a study of cytomegalovirus exposure and HLA in healthy donors. CDR1 is SGHDT and CDR2 is YYEEEE in the germline V gene. Trimming took off 1 base at V and 5 bases at J, with 24 bases between the two ends. This CDR3 comprises 18 residues. It was with 60 Vbeta and 13 Jbeta primers that the PCR ran. TCRdb keeps only in-frame clones here, not all; method: immunoSEQ multiplex PCR. This table has more than 110,000 clones, 77% appearing once. The chain employs TRBV5-6 and TRBJ1-1; the D gene is possibly TRBD1 (5 bases). The TCR was taken from a male donor in good health and CMV-seronegative. What was sequenced was PBMCs. CDR3 sequence (DNA): TGTGCCAGCAGCTTGATGGGGGGGACTCGGTTGAAAATGACTGAAGCTTTCTTT. It translates to CASSLMGGTRLKMTEAFF.